One and the same sample provided the 26 T cell receptor beta chains below, sequenced in a study of T cell changes during pregnancy in multiple sclerosis. Data came from immunoSEQ multiplex PCR; TCRdb stores just in-frame clones and leaves some out. The sample contains approximately 37,000 clones, 94% of which appear only once. This specimen was peripheral blood, taken in the third trimester of pregnancy. The source of these receptors is a female donor with multiple sclerosis, enrolled in a pregnancy study.

The chain is built from TRBV2 and TRBJ1-3, with D possibly matching TRBD1 (6 bases). The length of the CDR3 is 15 residues. Per germline, CDR1 SNHLY and CDR2 FYNNEI. V dropped 5 bases and J dropped 2 bases, with 13 bases sitting between them. The CDR3 DNA reads as TGTGCCAGCAGTTACACAGGGTCTACTGGAAACACCATATATTTT. Its translation: CASSYTGSTGNTIYF.

The chain carries TRBV27 and TRBJ1-1; perhaps TRBD1 as D (5 bases). The CDR3 has 12 residues. Germline V gene sequence: CDR1 MNHEY, CDR2 SMNVEV (reference sequence). With 5 bases removed from V and 10 bases from J, the gap between germline ends came to 14 bases. DNA for the CDR3: TGTGCCAGCAGTATGGGGGGAACGCGAGCTTTCTTT. This sequence encodes CASSMGGTRAFF.

This chain connects TRBV27 to TRBJ2-1; TRBD1 is a possible D gene (7 bases). The CDR3 totals 15 residues. Trimming took 6 bases from V and 8 from J, leaving 20 bases between them. In germline, CDR1 is MNHEY, CDR2 SMNVEV (reference sequence). The CDR3 reads CASSLEGAGIHEQFF. The DNA for the CDR3 is TGTGCCAGCAGCCTGGAGGGGGCAGGGATCCATGAGCAGTTCTTC.

The V call is TRBV5-1, the J call TRBJ1-5, with 9 bases lining up with TRBD1. Germline CDR1 SGHRS, CDR2 YFSETQ. This CDR3 has 15 amino acids. Trimming cost V 0 bases and J 7 bases; bases outside gene matches: 5. The CDR3 spells CASSLAGTGNQPQHF. The CDR3 DNA reads as TGCGCCAGCAGCTTGGCCGGGACAGGGAACCAGCCCCAGCATTTT.

The rearrangement links TRBV7-6 to TRBJ2-3, with 16 nucleotides matching TRBD2. J lost 0 bases, V lost 3 bases, and 3 bases had no gene match. CDR1 and CDR2 from the germline V gene are SGHVS and FNYEAQ. The CDR3 runs 18 residues. The CDR3 DNA follows: TGTGCCAGCAGCTTGGGACTAGCGGGAGGGGCTAGCACAGATACGCAGTATTTT. Translation gives CASSLGLAGGASTDTQYF.

This chain joins TRBV7-8 and TRBJ2-3, with 12 bases that match TRBD2. CDR1 is SGHVS and CDR2 is FQNEAQ in the germline V gene. CDR3 length: 16 residues. Trimming cost V 4 bases and J 1 base; bases outside gene matches: 3. CDR3 sequence: CASSSRLAGGTDTQYF. CDR3 DNA: TGTGCCAGCAGCTCCAGACTAGCGGGGGGCACAGATACGCAGTATTTT. Combining the CDR3 with reference TRBV7-8 and TRBJ2-3 gives the whole variable domain GAGVSQSPRYKVAKRGQDVALRCDPISGHVSLFWYQQALGQGPEFLTYFQNEAQLDKSGLPSDRFFAERPEGSVSTLKIQRTQQEDSAVYLCASSSRLAGGTDTQYFGPGTRLTVL.

This clone appeared once. The gene calls are TRBV11-3 and TRBJ2-7, with 8 bases lining up with TRBD1. Germline assignment: CDR1 SGHNT and CDR2 YENEEA. The V segment lost 2 bases and the J segment 1 base; nucleotides outside the gene matches: 10. This CDR3 is built from 17 residues. The CDR3 bases are TGTGCCAGCAGCTTAACGTGGGAAGACAGGGGATCCTACGAGCAGTACTTC. This sequence encodes CASSLTWEDRGSYEQYF.

This clone was counted once. This CDR3 reads CAISPSGQGISYEQYF. CDR3 DNA sequence: TGTGCCATCAGCCCCTCCGGACAGGGGATCTCCTACGAGCAGTACTTC. This rearrangement joins TRBV10-3 to TRBJ2-7, with TRBD1 identical over 9 bases. Germline CDR1 is ENHRY and CDR2 is SYGVKD. The junction had 9 bases not matched to a gene; V was cut back by 6 bases and J by 0 bases. This CDR3 has 16 residues.

In its sample, this clone was seen a few times. The gene calls are TRBV19 and TRBJ1-2; D gene ambiguous. With 3 bases removed from V and 3 bases from J, the gap between germline ends came to 5 bases. The CDR3 is 12 residues long. Germline assignment: CDR1 LNHDA and CDR2 SQIVND (reference sequence). In DNA form, the CDR3 reads TGTGCCAGTAGTATCGCGTACTATGGCTACACCTTC. This codes for CASSIAYYGYTF.

The V call is TRBV7-8, the J call TRBJ2-2, with 8 bases matching TRBD2. V was clipped by 10 bases and J by 7 bases; unmatched bases: 14. Germline V CDR1 and CDR2: SGHVS, FQNEAQ. The CDR3 covers 15 residues. The DNA for the CDR3 is TGTGCCAATTCCGCCAGCGGGGGCCCCAACGGGGAGCTGTTTTTT. As protein: CANSASGGPNGELFF.

The chain links TRBV5-5 to TRBJ2-7, with TRBD2 as a possible D gene (8 bases). The germline V and J ends were trimmed by 4 bases and 1 base, with 18 bases remaining between them. The germline gives CDR1 SGHKS, CDR2 YYEKEE (reference sequence). The CDR3 extends over 16 amino acids. The CDR3 is CASSAGGGGLSYEQYF. The CDR3 DNA follows: TGTGCCAGCAGCGCGGGGGGAGGGGGCTTATCCTACGAGCAGTACTTC.

The V gene is TRBV7-3, the J gene TRBJ2-1, with 9 bases identical to TRBD2. Losses at the gene ends were 5 bases for V and 8 bases for J; bases not matched to a gene: 10. The CDR3 has 15 amino acids. Germline V gene lookup returns CDR1 SGHTA and CDR2 FQGTGA. The CDR3 sequence: CASSLFGLARHEQFF. The CDR3 DNA is TGTGCCAGCAGCCTTTTCGGACTAGCGAGGCATGAGCAGTTCTTC.

This chain joins TRBV4-3 and TRBJ1-1, with D hard to call. V lost 0 bases and J lost 0, with 8 bases in between. Germline CDR1 and CDR2: LGHNA and YSLEER. The CDR3 spans 15 residues. The CDR3 coding sequence is TGCGCCAGCAGCCAAGAAACAGTCGTGAACACTGAAGCTTTCTTT. Translating gives CASSQETVVNTEAFF.

This sequence joins TRBV2 and TRBJ1-2; 11 nucleotides agree with TRBD1. The V gene end was trimmed by 7 bases and the J gene end by 7 bases; junction bases not matched to a gene: 8. The CDR3 extends over 14 amino acids. CDR1 is SNHLY and CDR2 is FYNNEI in the germline V gene. CDR3 residues: CASIKDRGQGGYTF. DNA of the CDR3: TGTGCCAGCATCAAGGACAGGGGGCAGGGTGGCTACACCTTC.

This clone was picked up one time. The chain combines TRBV5-1 with TRBJ2-3, with TRBD1 as a possible D gene (5 bases). CDR3 length: 15 amino acids. V was shortened by 2 bases and J by 2 bases, with 12 bases between the two germline ends. Germline values: CDR1 SGHRS, CDR2 YFSETQ. CDR3 in amino acids: CASSFSGQTTDTQYF. CDR3 in DNA: TGCGCCAGCAGCTTCTCTGGACAAACCACAGATACGCAGTATTTT.

This chain connects TRBV7-3 to TRBJ1-3, with TRBD1 identical over 7 bases. This CDR3 region has 14 residues. V trimming: 3 bases; J trimming: 2 bases; junction bases outside the gene matches: 1. The germline gives CDR1 SGHTA, CDR2 FQGTGA. As DNA, the CDR3 is TGTGCCAGCAGCTTGCAGGGGGCTGGAAACACCATATATTTT. Translation gives CASSLQGAGNTIYF.

The CDR3 region is CASSERGTLFSNQPQHF. The CDR3 nucleotides are TGTGCCAGCAGTGAAAGAGGGACATTGTTTAGCAATCAGCCCCAGCATTTT. V gene TRBV2 combines with J gene TRBJ1-5; TRBD1 might be the D (6 bases). The CDR3 has 17 amino acids. Trimming stripped 2 bases from V and 0 bases from J, with 14 bases between. Germline CDR1 and CDR2: SNHLY and FYNNEI.

This chain uses TRBV6-1 with TRBJ2-2, with D possibly being TRBD1 (5 bases). The V end was cut by 1 base, the J end by 4 bases, with 10 bases between. The V gene's germline CDR1 is MNHNS and CDR2 SASEGT. There are 15 residues in the CDR3. The CDR3 is CASSEVGQGTGELFF. DNA of the CDR3: TGTGCCAGCAGTGAAGTAGGACAAGGCACCGGGGAGCTGTTTTTT.

As DNA, the CDR3 is TGTGCCAGCAGTGGGACAGAGAATTCACCCCTCCACTTT. Residues: CASSGTENSPLHF. The chain uses TRBV6-4 and TRBJ1-6; weak D call: TRBD1 (6 bases). Trimming cost V 4 bases and J 7 bases, with 8 bases left between them. The CDR3 has 13 amino acids. The germline CDR1 and CDR2 sequences are MRHNA and SNTAGT.

This chain links TRBV11-2 with TRBJ1-6; D is undetermined. Germline V gene lookup returns CDR1 SGHAT and CDR2 FQNNGV. The V gene lost 4 bases and the J gene lost 8 bases, with 15 bases spanning the gap. This CDR3 is built from 15 residues. CDR3 region: CASSSLRKVDSPLHF. The DNA of the CDR3 is TGTGCCAGCAGCTCCCTCAGGAAGGTAGATTCACCCCTCCACTTT.

The chain links TRBV5-3 to TRBJ2-7; D might be TRBD2 (7 bases). TRBV5-3 carries the ORF label, with uncertain function. Trimming shortened V by 8 bases and J by 0 bases, and 15 bases separated the two germline ends. The CDR3 has 14 amino acids. CDR3 nucleotides: TGTGCCAGGCTGGGGGGGACATTCTCCTACGAGCAGTACTTC. Residues: CARLGGTFSYEQYF.

The table lists this clone with a count of one. This chain links TRBV18 with TRBJ2-1; D possibly corresponds to TRBD2 (7 bases). Trimming pared 2 bases from V and 7 bases from J, leaving 18 bases between. Germline V gene data show CDR1 as KGHSH and CDR2 as LQKENI. The CDR3 has 16 residues. The CDR3 DNA reads as TGTGCCAGCTCACCAGTGGGGGGGGCCTTTAGGAATGAGCAGTTCTTC. It is translated as CASSPVGGAFRNEQFF.

The chain joins TRBV15 to TRBJ1-1; D call uncertain. The CDR3 runs to 13 residues. The V gene lost 5 bases and the J gene lost 0 bases, with 7 bases spanning the gap. Per the germline V gene, CDR1 is LNHNV and CDR2 is YYDKDF (reference sequence). The CDR3 protein is CATSGGMNTEAFF. CDR3 sequence (DNA): TGTGCCACCAGCGGAGGTATGAACACTGAAGCTTTCTTT.

This sequence joins TRBV13 and TRBJ1-2; D is perhaps TRBD1 (6 bases). The CDR3 consists of 15 residues. Looked up from germline, CDR1 is PRHDT and CDR2 is FYEKMQ (reference sequence). Trimming cost V 4 bases and J 1 base, with 13 bases left between them. This CDR3 reads CASSYDRRNNYGYTF. The CDR3 nucleotides are TGTGCCAGCAGCTACGACAGGAGGAATAACTATGGCTACACCTTC. Supplemented by reference TRBV13 and TRBJ1-2, the full variable domain reads AAGVIQSPRHLIKEKRETATLKCYPIPRHDTVYWYQQGPGQDPQFLISFYEKMQSDKGSIPDRFSAQQFSDYHSELNMSSLELGDSALYFCASSYDRRNNYGYTFGSGTRLTVV.

J is TRBJ1-1 and V is TRBV6-5, with 7 bases fitting TRBD1. The germline V gene has CDR1 MNHEY and CDR2 SVGAGI. The V gene end was trimmed by 7 bases and the J gene end by 1 base; junction bases not matched to a gene: 6. This CDR3 contains 14 residues. The CDR3 nucleotides read TGTGCCAGCACTAGGGACAGTGGGAACACTGAAGCTTTCTTT. It codes for CASTRDSGNTEAFF.

The gene calls are TRBV9 and TRBJ1-4, with D possibly TRBD1 on 5 matching bases. Looked up from germline, CDR1 is SGDLS and CDR2 is YYNGEE. With 0 bases removed from V and 5 bases from J, the gap between germline ends came to 8 bases. The CDR3 spans 14 residues. This chain's CDR3 is CASSVGPGNEKLFF. DNA for the CDR3: TGTGCCAGCAGCGTAGGGCCAGGGAATGAAAAACTGTTTTTT.